This record looks at one T cell receptor beta chain sequence and its context. What it binds is not known. Using immunoSEQ multiplex PCR, the repertoire was profiled, and TCRdb retains in-frame clones only, with some absent. The sample lists 550,000 to 850,000 clones; roughly two thirds were seen once. The sample comes from a study of shared clonotypes between healthy human individuals. General observations from the study: The study drew on few donors, limiting represented genetic and exposure-history diversity.

V shed 0 bases and J shed 2 bases, with 14 bases lying between them. Germline lookup yields CDR1 MGHRA and CDR2 YSYEKL. The CDR3 runs to 16 residues. Sequenced: memory CD4+ T cells sorted from blood. Noted subset: CD45RA-negative fraction. The rearrangement links TRBV4-1 to TRBJ2-7; D possibly matches TRBD1 or TRBD2 (6 bases each). The clonotype comes from a woman in her twenties or thirties in good health. The CDR3 spells CASSQEGAGGPYEQYF. The DNA of the CDR3 is TGCGCCAGCAGCCAAGAAGGGGCTGGGGGGCCCTACGAGCAGTACTTC.